A selection of T cell receptor beta chains follows, all from one sample in a study of PD-1 blockade in classical Hodgkin lymphoma. Measured with immunoSEQ multiplex PCR; TCRdb has only the in-frame clones, and not every one. The sample has some 150,000 clones; around 73% are singletons. The sequencing here drew on peripheral blood mononuclear cells (PBMCs), taken before the second cycle of nivolumab. Source of these receptors: a human donor with classical Hodgkin lymphoma. CDR3s include the opening cysteine and the closing phenylalanine or tryptophan. Fields, in order: D gene, J gene, clone size, V gene, CDR3 DNA, CDR3 protein. A D gene is named only where the DNA matches it firmly. Clone size appears in some rows only: once, few, many, or a class for an expanded clone.

TRBD1	TRBJ1-5	few	TRBV28	TGTGCCAGCAGTCATGACAGGGATGGCAATCAGCCCCAGCATTTT	CASSHDRDGNQPQHF
NA	TRBJ1-1	large	TRBV5-6	TGTGCCAGCAGCGCCGACACGAACACTGAAGCTTTCTTT	CASSADTNTEAFF
NA	TRBJ1-1	NA	TRBV11-2	TGTGCCAGCAGCCCAAATAGAAGGACTGAAGCTTTCTTT	CASSPNRRTEAFF
NA	TRBJ1-2	few	TRBV19	TGTGCCAGTAGTACAACCCATCGAGCCTATGGCTACACCTTC	CASSTTHRAYGYTF
NA	TRBJ2-1	NA	TRBV11-3	TGTGCCGCAAGTAACAGGGCCTACAATGAGCAGTTCTTC	CAASNRAYNEQFF
NA	TRBJ1-6	NA	TRBV18	TGTGCCAGCTCACCACCACAGGGCCGGAGCTATAATTCACCCCTCCACTTT	CASSPPQGRSYNSPLHF
NA	TRBJ2-1	NA	TRBV7-6	TGTGCCAGCAGCTTATTGATGAGCGGGCTGTCCTACAATGAGCAGTTCTTC	CASSLLMSGLSYNEQFF
NA	TRBJ2-7	NA	TRBV9	TGTGCCAGCAGCGTAGCCCTCGGGGAGACCTACGAGCAGTACTTC	CASSVALGETYEQYF
NA	TRBJ1-3	NA	TRBV7-2	TGTGCCAGCAGCTTACTTCTCTCTGGAAACACCATATATTTT	CASSLLLSGNTIYF
NA	TRBJ1-4	NA	TRBV5-1	TGCGCCAGCAGCTTGGAAGGGGCTGATAATGAAAAACTGTTTTTT	CASSLEGADNEKLFF
TRBD2	TRBJ2-5	NA	TRBV6-5	TGTGCCAGTTGTAGGGCTAGCGGGGGAGAGACCCAGTACTTC	CASCRASGGETQYF
NA	TRBJ1-1	NA	TRBV6-5	TGTGCCAGCAGTTACAGGGGAAACCTTGAAGCTTTCTTT	CASSYRGNLEAFF
NA	TRBJ1-5	NA	TRBV7-9	TGTGCCAGCAGCCCTGGGGGGGGAGGCAATCAGCCCCAGCATTTT	CASSPGGGGNQPQHF
TRBD1	TRBJ2-5	once	TRBV5-4	TGTGCCAGCAGCTTGGGGGACAGGGCGGCTAAGGAGACCCAGTACTTC	CASSLGDRAAKETQYF
NA	TRBJ2-2	few	TRBV28	TGTGCCAGCAGTTTATTCCCAGGGGAAACCTACACCGGGGAGCTGTTTTTT	CASSLFPGETYTGELFF
TRBD1	TRBJ2-7	NA	TRBV6-1	TGTGCCAGCAGTCCGCGGACAGGCGCCAACTACGAGCAGTACTTC	CASSPRTGANYEQYF
NA	TRBJ1-2	NA	TRBV6-5	TGTGCCAGCAGTTACGGGTCCACAGCTAACTATGGCTACACCTTC	CASSYGSTANYGYTF
NA	TRBJ1-2	NA	TRBV5-1	TGCGCCAGCAGCTTGGAGAGGCAGGATGGCTACACCTTC	CASSLERQDGYTF
TRBD2	TRBJ2-3	NA	TRBV7-9	TGTGCCAGCAGCTTAGCACCTAGCGGGAGGACCACAGATACGCAGTATTTT	CASSLAPSGRTTDTQYF
NA	TRBJ1-4	NA	TRBV4-3	TGCGCCAGCAGCCAAGAATATGGGGACCGCCTCTATGAAAAACTGTTTTTT	CASSQEYGDRLYEKLFF
NA	TRBJ2-3	NA	TRBV5-1	TGCGCCAGCAGCCGGACAGCCTCCACAGATACGCAGTATTTT	CASSRTASTDTQYF
NA	TRBJ1-1	few	TRBV6-1	TGTGCCAGCAGTCCCAGCCCTAACTTTGAAGCTTTCTTT	CASSPSPNFEAFF
NA	TRBJ2-7	NA	TRBV5-1	TGCGCCAGCAGCTTAACGAGCTCCTACGAGCAGTACTTC	CASSLTSSYEQYF
NA	TRBJ2-1	NA	TRBV7-2	TGTGCCAGCAGCCGGGACCTGCGACAAGACAATGAGCAGTTCTTC	CASSRDLRQDNEQFF
NA	TRBJ1-3	NA	TRBV7-2	TGTGCCAGCAGCGTCCGGGACACCCGTCGAAACACCATATATTTT	CASSVRDTRRNTIYF
TRBD2	TRBJ2-1	once	TRBV29-1	TGCAGCGTCCCCACTAGCGGGGGCGCCACATGGGACAATGAGCAGTTCTTC	CSVPTSGGATWDNEQFF
NA	TRBJ1-6	NA	TRBV7-3	TGTGCCAGCAGCTCCGGCAGTAATTCACCCCTCCACTTT	CASSSGSNSPLHF
NA	TRBJ1-2	NA	TRBV19	TGTGCCAGTAGTATGTACAGGGATCGCTATGGCTACACCTTC	CASSMYRDRYGYTF
TRBD2	TRBJ2-7	NA	TRBV6-5	TGTGCCAGCAGTGCCCCGGGGGGGGATGAGCAGTACTTC	CASSAPGGDEQYF